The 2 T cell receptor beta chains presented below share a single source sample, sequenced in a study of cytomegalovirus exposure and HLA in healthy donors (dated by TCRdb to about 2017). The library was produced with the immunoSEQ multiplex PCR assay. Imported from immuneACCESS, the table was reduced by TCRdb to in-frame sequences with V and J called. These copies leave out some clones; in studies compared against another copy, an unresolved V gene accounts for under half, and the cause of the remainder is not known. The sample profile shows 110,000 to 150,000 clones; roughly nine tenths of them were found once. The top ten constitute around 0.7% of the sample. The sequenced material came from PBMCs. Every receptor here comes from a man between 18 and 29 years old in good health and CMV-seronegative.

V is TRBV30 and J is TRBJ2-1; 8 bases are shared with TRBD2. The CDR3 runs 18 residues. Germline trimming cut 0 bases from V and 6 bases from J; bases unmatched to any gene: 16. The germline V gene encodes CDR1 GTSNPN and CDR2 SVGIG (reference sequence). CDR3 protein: CAWSVRYNRRGDGNEQFF. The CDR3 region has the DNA TGTGCCTGGAGTGTAAGGTATAACAGGCGGGGGGATGGCAATGAGCAGTTCTTC.

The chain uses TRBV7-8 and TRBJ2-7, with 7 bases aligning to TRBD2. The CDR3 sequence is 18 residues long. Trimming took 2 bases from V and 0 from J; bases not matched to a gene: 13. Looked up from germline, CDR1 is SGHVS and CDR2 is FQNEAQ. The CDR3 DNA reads TGTGCCAGCAGCTTACCCGGGTGGAAGCGGGGAAGCTCCTACGAGCAGTACGTC. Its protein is CASSLPGWKRGSSYEQYV.